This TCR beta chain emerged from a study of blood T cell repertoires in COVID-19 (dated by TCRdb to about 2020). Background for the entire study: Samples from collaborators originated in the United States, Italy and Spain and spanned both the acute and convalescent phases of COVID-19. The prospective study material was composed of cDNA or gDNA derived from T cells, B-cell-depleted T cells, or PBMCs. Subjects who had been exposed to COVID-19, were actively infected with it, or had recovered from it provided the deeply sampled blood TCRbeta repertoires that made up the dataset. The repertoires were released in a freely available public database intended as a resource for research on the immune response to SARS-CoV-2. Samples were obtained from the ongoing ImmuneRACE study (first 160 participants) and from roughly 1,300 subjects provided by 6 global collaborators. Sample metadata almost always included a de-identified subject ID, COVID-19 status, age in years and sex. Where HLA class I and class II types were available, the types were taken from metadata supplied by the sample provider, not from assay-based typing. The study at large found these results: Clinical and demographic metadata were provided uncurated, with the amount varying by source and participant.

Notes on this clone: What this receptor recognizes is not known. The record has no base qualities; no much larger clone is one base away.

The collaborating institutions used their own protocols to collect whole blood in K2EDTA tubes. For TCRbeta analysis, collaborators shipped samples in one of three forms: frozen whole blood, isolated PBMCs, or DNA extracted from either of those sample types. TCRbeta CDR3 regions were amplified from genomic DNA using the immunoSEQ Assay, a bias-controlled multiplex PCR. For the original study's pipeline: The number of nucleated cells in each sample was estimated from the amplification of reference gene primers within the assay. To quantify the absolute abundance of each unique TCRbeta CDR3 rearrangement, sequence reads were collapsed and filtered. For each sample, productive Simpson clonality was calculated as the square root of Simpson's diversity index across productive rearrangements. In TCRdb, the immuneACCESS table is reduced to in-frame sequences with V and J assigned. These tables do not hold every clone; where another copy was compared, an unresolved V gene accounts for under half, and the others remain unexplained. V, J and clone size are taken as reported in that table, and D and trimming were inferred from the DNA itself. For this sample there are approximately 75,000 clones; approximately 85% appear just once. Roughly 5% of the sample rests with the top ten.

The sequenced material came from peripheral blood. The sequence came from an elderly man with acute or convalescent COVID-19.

The nucleotide sequence is TGTGCCAGCAGCCTCCAGGGGGAAAGGACAGATACGCAGTATTTT. Its coded protein is CASSLQGERTDTQYF. The chain links TRBV7-2 with TRBJ2-3; TRBD1 fits 7 bases in the junction. V is pruned by 5 bases and J by 3 bases, leaving 8 bases of the junction without a gene match. The germline V gene specifies SGHTA as CDR1 and FQGNSA as CDR2. From cysteine to phenylalanine, the CDR3 is 15 amino acids long. Just CDR3 DNA is preserved here, 45 bases in frame from base 1.